The text below deals with one TCR beta chain. The antigen is undetermined. Amplification in unsorted PBMC replicate PCRs started from about 280 ng DNA, which equals tens of thousands of T cell genomes. Generated by immunoSEQ multiplex PCR, the TCRdb table keeps only in-frame clones and is missing some. Among fewer than 650,000 clones listed, over 60% were seen once. The data are from a study of shared clonotypes between healthy human individuals. Genomic DNA of unsorted samples came from roughly 90 million PBMCs. Study-wide findings and caveats: Exclusively blood specimens were collected; tissue repertoires likely differ.

Germline CDR1 reads SGHTA; CDR2 reads FQGNSA. Unmatched junction bases numbered 7, after V lost 5 bases and J lost 10 bases. This CDR3 has 14 residues. Material: PBMCs. This TCR was sampled from a woman in her thirties or forties in good health. Some clones in this sample may be carry-over from other donors' samples. The V call is TRBV7-2, the J call TRBJ1-5, with TRBD1 matching 11 bases. The CDR3 here is CASSRGQGGRPQHF. The CDR3 region has the DNA TGTGCCAGCAGCCGGGGACAGGGGGGTAGACCCCAGCATTTT.